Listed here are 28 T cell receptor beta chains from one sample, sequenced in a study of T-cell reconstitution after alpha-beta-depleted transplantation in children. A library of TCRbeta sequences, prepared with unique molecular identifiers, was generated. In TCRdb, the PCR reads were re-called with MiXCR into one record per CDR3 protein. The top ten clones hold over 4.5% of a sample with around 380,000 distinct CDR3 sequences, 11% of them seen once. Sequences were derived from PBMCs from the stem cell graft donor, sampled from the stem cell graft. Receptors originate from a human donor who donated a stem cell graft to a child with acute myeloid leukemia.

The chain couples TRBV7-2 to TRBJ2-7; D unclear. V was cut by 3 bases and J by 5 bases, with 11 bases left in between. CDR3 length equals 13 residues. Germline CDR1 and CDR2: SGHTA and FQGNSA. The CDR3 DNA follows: TGTGCCAGCAGCTTTTTGGGTTCAAACGAGCAGTACTTC. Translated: CASSFLGSNEQYF.

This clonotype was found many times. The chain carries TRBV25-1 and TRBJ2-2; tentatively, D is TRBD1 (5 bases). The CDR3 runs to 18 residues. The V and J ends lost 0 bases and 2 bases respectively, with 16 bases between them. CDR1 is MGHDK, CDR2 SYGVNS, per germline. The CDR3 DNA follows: TGTGCCAGCAGTGAATATTTTCTGGGGCAGAGCAACACCGGGGAGCTGTTTTTT. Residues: CASSEYFLGQSNTGELFF.

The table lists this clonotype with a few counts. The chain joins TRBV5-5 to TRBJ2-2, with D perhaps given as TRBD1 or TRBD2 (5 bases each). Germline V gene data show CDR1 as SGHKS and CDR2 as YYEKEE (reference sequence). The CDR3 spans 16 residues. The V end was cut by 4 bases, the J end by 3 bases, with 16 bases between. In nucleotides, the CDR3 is TGTGCCAGCAGCCCTGGACTGGGGCAGGACACCGGGGAGCTGTTTTTT. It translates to CASSPGLGQDTGELFF.

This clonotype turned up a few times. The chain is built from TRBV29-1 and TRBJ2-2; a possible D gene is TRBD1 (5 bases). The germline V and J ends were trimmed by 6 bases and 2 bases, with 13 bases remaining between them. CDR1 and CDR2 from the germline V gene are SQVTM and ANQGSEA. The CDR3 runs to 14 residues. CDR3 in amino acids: CSVKVQGNTGELFF. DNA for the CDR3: TGCAGCGTGAAAGTTCAGGGAAACACCGGGGAGCTGTTTTTT.

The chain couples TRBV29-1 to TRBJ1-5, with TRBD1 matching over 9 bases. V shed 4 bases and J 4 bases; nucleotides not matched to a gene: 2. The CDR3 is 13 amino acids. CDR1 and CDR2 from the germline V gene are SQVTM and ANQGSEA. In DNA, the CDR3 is TGCAGCGTTGGGGGACAGGGAAATCAGCCCCAGCATTTT. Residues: CSVGGQGNQPQHF.

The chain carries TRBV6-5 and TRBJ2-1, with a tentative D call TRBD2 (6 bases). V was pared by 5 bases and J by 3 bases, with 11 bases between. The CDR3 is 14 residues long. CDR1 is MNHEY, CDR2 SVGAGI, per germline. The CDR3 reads CASSTTRDYNEQFF. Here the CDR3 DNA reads TGTGCCAGCAGTACGACTAGGGACTACAATGAGCAGTTCTTC.

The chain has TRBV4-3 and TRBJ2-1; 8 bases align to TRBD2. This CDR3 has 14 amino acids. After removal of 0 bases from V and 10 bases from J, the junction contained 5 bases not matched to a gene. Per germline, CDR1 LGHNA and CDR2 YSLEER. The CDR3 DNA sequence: TGCGCCAGCAGCCAAGATTTGGCTAGCGGGGAGCAGTTCTTC. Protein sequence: CASSQDLASGEQFF.

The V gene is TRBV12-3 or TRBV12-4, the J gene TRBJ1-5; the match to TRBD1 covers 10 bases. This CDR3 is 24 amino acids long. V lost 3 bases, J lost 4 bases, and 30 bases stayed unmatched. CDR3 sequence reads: CASSLRGAGTGASAGPRTNQPQHF. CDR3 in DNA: TGTGCCAGCAGTTTGAGGGGGGCCGGGACAGGGGCCTCCGCAGGCCCCAGAACAAATCAGCCCCAGCATTTT.

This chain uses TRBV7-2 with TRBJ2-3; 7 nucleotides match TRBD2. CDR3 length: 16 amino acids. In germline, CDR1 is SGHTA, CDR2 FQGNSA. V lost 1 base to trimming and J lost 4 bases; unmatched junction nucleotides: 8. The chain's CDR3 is CASSLVGGGPADTQYF. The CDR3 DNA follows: TGTGCCAGCAGCTTAGTGGGCGGGGGACCCGCAGATACGCAGTATTTT.

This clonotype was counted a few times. The CDR3 sequence: CSAASSADTQYF. The CDR3 region has the DNA TGCAGTGCCGCGAGCTCAGCGGATACGCAGTATTTT. This chain connects TRBV20-1 to TRBJ2-3; D gene unclear. V dropped 6 bases and J dropped 6 bases, with 13 bases sitting between them. Germline lookup yields CDR1 DFQATT and CDR2 SNEGSKA (reference sequence). The CDR3 has 12 residues.

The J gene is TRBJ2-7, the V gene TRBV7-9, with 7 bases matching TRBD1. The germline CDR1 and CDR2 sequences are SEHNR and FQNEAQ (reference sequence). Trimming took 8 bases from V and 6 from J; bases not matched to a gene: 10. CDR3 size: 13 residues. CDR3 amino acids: CASAWGQYAEQYF. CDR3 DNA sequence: TGTGCCAGCGCGTGGGGACAGTATGCCGAGCAGTACTTC.

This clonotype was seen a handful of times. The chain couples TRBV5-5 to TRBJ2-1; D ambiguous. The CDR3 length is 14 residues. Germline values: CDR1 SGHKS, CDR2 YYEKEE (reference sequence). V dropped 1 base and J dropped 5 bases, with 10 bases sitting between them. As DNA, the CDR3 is TGTGCCAGCAGCTTGCTTTCCACCGACAATGAGCAGTTCTTC. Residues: CASSLLSTDNEQFF.

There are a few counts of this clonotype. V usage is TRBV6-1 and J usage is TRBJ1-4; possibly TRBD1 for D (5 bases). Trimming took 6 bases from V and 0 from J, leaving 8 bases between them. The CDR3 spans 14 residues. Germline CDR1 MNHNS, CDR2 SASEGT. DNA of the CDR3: TGTGCCAGCAGGTCGGGGGCAACTAATGAAAAACTGTTTTTT. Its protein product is CASRSGATNEKLFF.

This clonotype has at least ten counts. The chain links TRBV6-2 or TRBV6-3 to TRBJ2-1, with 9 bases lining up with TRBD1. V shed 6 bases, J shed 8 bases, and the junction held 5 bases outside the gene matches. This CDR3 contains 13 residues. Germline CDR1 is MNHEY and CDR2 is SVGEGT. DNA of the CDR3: TGTGCCAGCAGCTGGGGACAGGGCTATGAGCAGTTCTTC. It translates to CASSWGQGYEQFF.

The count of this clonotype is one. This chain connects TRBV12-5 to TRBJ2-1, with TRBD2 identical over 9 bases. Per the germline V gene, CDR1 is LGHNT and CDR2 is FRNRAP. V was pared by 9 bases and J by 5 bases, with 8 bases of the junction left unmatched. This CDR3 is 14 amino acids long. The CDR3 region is CASRSGGFHNEQFF. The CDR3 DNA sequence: TGTGCTAGCCGTAGCGGGGGCTTCCACAATGAGCAGTTCTTC.

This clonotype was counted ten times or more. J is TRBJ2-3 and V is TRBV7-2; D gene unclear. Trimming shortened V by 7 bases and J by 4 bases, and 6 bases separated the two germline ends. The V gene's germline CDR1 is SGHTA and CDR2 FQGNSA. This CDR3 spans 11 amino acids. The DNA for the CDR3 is TGTGCCAGCACCTTCTCAGATACGCAGTATTTT. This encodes CASTFSDTQYF.

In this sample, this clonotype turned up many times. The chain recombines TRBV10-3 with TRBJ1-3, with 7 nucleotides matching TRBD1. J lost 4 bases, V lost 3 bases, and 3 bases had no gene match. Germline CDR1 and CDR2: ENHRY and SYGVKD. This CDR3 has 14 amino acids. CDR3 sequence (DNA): TGTGCCATCAGTGATACAGGGGCCGGAAACACCATATATTTT. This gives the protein CAISDTGAGNTIYF.

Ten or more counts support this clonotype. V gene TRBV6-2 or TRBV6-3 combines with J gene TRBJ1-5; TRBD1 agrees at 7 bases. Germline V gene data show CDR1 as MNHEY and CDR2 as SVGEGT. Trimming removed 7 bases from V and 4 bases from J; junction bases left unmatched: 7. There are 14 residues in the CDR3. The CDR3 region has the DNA TGTGCCAGCACTGCGGGACAGAAGAATCAGCCCCAGCATTTT. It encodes CASTAGQKNQPQHF.

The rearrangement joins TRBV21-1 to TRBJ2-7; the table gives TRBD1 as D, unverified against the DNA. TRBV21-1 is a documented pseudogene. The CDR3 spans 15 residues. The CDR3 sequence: CASSNPGQGSYEQYF. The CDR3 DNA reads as TGTGCCAGCAGCAACCCGGGACAGGGGAGCTACGAGCAGTACTTC.

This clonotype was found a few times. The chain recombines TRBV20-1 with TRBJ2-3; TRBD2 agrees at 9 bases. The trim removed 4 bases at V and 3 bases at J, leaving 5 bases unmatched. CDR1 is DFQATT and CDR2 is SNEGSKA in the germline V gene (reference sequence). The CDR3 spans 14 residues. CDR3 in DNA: TGCAGTGCTACCGGGACTAGCAGTACAGATACGCAGTATTTT. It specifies CSATGTSSTDTQYF.

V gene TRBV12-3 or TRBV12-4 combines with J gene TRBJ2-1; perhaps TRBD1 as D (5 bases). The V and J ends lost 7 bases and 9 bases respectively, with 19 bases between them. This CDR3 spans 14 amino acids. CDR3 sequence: CASMTPSGHSEQFF. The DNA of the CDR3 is TGTGCCAGCATGACTCCCTCCGGACACAGTGAGCAGTTCTTC.

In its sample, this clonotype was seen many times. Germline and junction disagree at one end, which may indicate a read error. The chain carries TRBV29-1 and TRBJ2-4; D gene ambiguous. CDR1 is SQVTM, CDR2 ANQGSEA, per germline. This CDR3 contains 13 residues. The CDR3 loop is CSVEGMHKNIQYF. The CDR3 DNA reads TGCAGCGTCGAAGGGATGCACAAAAACATTCAGTACTTC.

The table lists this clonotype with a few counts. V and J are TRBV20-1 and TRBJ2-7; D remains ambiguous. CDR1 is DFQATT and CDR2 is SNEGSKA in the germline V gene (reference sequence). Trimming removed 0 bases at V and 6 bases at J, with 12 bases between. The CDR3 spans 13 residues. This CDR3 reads CSARDMASLEQYV. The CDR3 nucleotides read TGCAGTGCTAGAGATATGGCCTCCCTCGAGCAGTACGTC.

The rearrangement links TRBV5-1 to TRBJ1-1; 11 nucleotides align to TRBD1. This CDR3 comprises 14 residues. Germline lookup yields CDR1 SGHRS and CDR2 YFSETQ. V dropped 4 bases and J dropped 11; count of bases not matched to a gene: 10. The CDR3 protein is CASSPGTGGFWAFF. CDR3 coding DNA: TGCGCCAGCAGCCCAGGGACAGGGGGTTTTTGGGCTTTCTTT.

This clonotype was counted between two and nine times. The CDR3 protein is CASSGYTGGRSRTEAFF. DNA for the CDR3: TGTGCCAGCAGTGGTTATACAGGGGGCCGATCCAGGACTGAAGCTTTCTTT. V and J are TRBV2 and TRBJ1-1, with 9 nucleotides matching TRBD1. J gave up 5 bases and V 4 bases, and 14 bases lay outside the gene matches. This CDR3 comprises 17 residues. CDR1 and CDR2 from the germline V gene are SNHLY and FYNNEI.

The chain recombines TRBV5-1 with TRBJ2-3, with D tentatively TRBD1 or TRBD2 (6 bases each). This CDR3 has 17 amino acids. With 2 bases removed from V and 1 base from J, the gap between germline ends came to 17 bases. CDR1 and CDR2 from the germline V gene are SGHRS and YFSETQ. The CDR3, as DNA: TGCGCCAGCAGCTTAAATTCGGGGGCGCAGGGCACAGATACGCAGTATTTT. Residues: CASSLNSGAQGTDTQYF.

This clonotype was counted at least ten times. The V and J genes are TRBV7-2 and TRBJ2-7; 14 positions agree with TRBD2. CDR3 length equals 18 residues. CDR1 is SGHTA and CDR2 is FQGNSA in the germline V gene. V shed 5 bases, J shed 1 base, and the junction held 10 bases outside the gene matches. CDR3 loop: CASSHGTSGSWGSYEQYF. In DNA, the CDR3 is TGTGCCAGCAGCCATGGGACTAGCGGGAGTTGGGGGTCCTACGAGCAGTACTTC.

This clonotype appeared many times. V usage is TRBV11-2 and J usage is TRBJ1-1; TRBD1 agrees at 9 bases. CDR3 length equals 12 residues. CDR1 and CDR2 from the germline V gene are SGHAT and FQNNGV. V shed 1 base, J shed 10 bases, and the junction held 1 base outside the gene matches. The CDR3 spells CASSLGQGVAFF. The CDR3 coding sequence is TGTGCCAGCAGCTTAGGACAGGGGGTAGCTTTCTTT.